Listed here is a single T cell receptor (beta chain). The library had UMIs added by 3' ligation of an oligonucleotide to TCR cDNA. The sample is drawn from a study of naive and memory T cell subsets. The CDR3 runs to 16 residues. The V gene lost 0 bases and the J gene lost 0 bases, with 10 bases spanning the gap. Germline CDR1 reads SGHTA; CDR2 reads FQGNSA. The SP2 primer and nested alpha and beta constant region primers amplified ligated cDNA in four rounds. Blood and skin TCR RNA was reverse transcribed with alpha and beta constant primers. Via MiXCR, TCRdb re-called the 5' RACE reads, giving one row per CDR3 protein. This sample carries 50,000 or so distinct CDR3 sequences, around 7.3% of them seen once, and the ten largest clones take around 10%.

This chain links TRBV7-2 with TRBJ2-3, with D perhaps being TRBD1 or TRBD2 (5 bases each). This TCR derives from a male donor in good health. CDR3 residues: CASSLAGTVSTDTQYF. CDR3 nucleotide sequence: TGTGCCAGCAGCTTAGCCGGGACGGTTAGCACAGATACGCAGTATTTT.